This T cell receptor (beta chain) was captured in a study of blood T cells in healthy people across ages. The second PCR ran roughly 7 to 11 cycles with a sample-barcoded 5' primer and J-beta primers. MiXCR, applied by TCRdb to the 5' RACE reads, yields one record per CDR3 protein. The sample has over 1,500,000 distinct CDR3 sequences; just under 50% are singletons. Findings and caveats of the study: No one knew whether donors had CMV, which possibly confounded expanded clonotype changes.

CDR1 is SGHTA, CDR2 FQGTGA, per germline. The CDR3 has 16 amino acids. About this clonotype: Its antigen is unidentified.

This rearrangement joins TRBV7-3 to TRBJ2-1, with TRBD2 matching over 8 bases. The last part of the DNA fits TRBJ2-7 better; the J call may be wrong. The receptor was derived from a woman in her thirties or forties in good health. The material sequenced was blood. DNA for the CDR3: TGTGCCAGCAGCTTAAATGCGGGGGGCTCCTACAATGAGCAGTACTTC. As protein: CASSLNAGGSYNEQYF.